The clone carrying this T cell receptor (beta chain) was counted a few times. This sample was taken from a study of response to subunit inactivated influenza vaccine. TCRdb re-derived calls from the RT-PCR reads in MiXCR, one entry per CDR3 protein. The sample shows approximately 500,000 distinct CDR3 sequences, under 30% of them seen only once. CDR3 length: 15 amino acids. Germline CDR1 MNHNS, CDR2 SASEGT. V lost 9 bases, J lost 2 bases, and 17 bases lay in between. The same sample was also studied in work on T cells expressing NK-cell markers. That work adds: TCR beta cDNA was generated via 5'RACE template switching incorporating UMIs. Sorted CD3+CD56-NKG2C+, CD3+CD56+NKG2C+ and CD3+CD56+NKG2C- T cells supplied the TCR beta repertoires. Several experiments employed an anti-gamma-delta TCR antibody to confine sorting to alpha-beta TCR T cells. A handful of donors carried dominant NKG2C+ clonotypes that made up roughly 1.0-8% of their CD8+ T cells.

This TCR was recovered from a man aged 50-60 years who received an inactivated influenza vaccine. The source material was CD4+ T cells sorted from PBMCs, sampled 11 to 12 days after vaccination. The J gene is TRBJ2-1, the V gene TRBV6-1; unclear D gene. This chain's CDR3 is CASRLASTAYNEQFF. CDR3 in DNA: TGTGCCAGTAGACTGGCCTCCACGGCCTACAATGAGCAGTTCTTC.